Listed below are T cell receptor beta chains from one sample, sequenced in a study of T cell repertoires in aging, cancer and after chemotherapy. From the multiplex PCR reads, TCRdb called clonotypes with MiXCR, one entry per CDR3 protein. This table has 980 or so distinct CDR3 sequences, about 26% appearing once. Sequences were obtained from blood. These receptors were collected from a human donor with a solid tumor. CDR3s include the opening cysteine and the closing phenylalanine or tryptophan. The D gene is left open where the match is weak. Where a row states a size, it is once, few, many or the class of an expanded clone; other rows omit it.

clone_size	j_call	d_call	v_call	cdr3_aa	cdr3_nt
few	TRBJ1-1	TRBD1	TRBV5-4	CASSTTGGLSRGAFF	TGTGCCAGCAGCACGACAGGGGGCCTAAGTCGCGGAGCTTTCTTT
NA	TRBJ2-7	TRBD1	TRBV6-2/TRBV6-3	CASSKTGGVYEQYF	TGTGCCAGCAGTAAGACAGGGGGGGTCTACGAGCAGTACTTC
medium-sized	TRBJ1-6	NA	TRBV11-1	CASSLTGSDNSPLHF	TGTGCCAGCAGCCTGACAGGTTCTGATAATTCACCCCTCCACTTT
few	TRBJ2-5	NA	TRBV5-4	CASSLAGGPETQYF	TGTGCCAGCAGCTTGGCCGGGGGGCCAGAGACCCAGTACTTC
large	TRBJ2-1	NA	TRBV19	CASSIVMVEGNEQFF	TGTGCCAGTAGTATCGTAATGGTGGAGGGTAATGAGCAGTTCTTC
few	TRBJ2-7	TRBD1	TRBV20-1	CSASPTGGNEQYF	TGCAGTGCCAGTCCGACAGGGGGCAACGAGCAGTACTTC
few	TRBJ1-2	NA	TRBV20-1	CSAFPSGSVFGYTF	TGCAGTGCTTTCCCCTCCGGATCGGTATTTGGCTACACCTTC
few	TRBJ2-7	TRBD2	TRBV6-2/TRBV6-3	CASSGTSGGAYEQYF	TGTGCCAGCAGCGGGACTAGCGGGGGGGCCTACGAGCAGTACTTC
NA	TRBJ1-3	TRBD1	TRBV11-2	CASSRGRLGQGASSGNTIYF	TGTGCCAGCAGCCGGGGGAGGTTGGGACAGGGGGCCAGCTCTGGAAACACCATATATTTT
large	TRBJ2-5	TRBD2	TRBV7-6	CASSYSGKETQYF	TGTGCCAGCAGCTATAGCGGGAAAGAGACCCAGTACTTC
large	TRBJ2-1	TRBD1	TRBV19	CASSPRTGVTYNEQFF	TGTGCCAGTTCGCCAAGGACAGGGGTAACCTACAATGAGCAGTTCTTC
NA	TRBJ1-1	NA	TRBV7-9	CASSHPVVTEAFF	TGTGCCAGCAGCCACCCGGTGGTTACTGAAGCTTTCTTT
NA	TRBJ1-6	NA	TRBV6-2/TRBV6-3	CASSYITYNSPLHF	TGTGCCAGCAGTTACATCACCTATAATTCACCCCTCCACTTT
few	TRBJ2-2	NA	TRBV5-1	CASSPSTRIGELFF	TGCGCCAGCAGCCCCTCGACTCGTATCGGGGAGCTGTTTTTT
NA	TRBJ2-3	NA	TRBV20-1	CSARARGFRDTQYF	TGCAGTGCTAGAGCCCGGGGGTTTAGGGATACGCAGTATTTT
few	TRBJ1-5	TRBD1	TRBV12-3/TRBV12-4	CASSFQRPQGDQPQHF	TGTGCCAGCAGTTTCCAAAGACCGCAGGGGGATCAGCCCCAGCATTTT
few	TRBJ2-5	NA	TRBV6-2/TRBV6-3	CASSKGTEQETQYF	TGTGCCAGCAGCAAAGGGACGGAACAAGAGACCCAGTACTTC
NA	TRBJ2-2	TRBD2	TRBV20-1	CSARDVREEETGELFF	TGCAGTGCTAGAGACGTTCGGGAGGAGGAAACCGGGGAGCTGTTTTTT
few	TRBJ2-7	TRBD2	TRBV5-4	CASSLRTSGRSYEQYF	TGTGCCAGCAGCTTGCGGACTAGCGGGAGGTCGTACGAGCAGTACTTC
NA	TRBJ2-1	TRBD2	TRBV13	CDSSYSGSSYNEQFF	TGTGACAGCAGCTACAGCGGGAGCTCCTACAATGAGCAGTTCTTC
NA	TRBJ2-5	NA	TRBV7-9	CASSSWNQETQYF	TGTGCCAGCAGCTCTTGGAATCAAGAGACCCAGTACTTC
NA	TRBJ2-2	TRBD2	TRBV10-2	CASSPGLETGELFF	TGCGCCAGCAGTCCGGGACTAGAGACCGGGGAGCTGTTTTTT